The subject of this entry is one T cell receptor beta chain. This clone was seen only once. Its cognate antigen has yet to be identified. No much larger clone exists at a distance of one base, and base qualities are not known. From the cysteine up to the phenylalanine, the CDR3 has a length of 14 residues. The only DNA kept is the CDR3, 42 bases in frame from the first base. Trimmed from V: 5 bases; trimmed from J: 4 bases; junction bases lacking a gene match: 4. In the germline V gene, CDR1 corresponds to SGHTA and CDR2 to FQGTGA. The immunoSEQ Assay, a bias-controlled multiplex PCR, was used to amplify TCRbeta CDR3 regions from genomic DNA. For the original study's pipeline: Nucleated cell counts per sample were estimated from amplification of reference gene primers within the assay. To quantify the absolute abundance of each unique TCRbeta CDR3 rearrangement, sequence reads were collapsed and filtered. For each sample, productive Simpson clonality was calculated by taking the square root of Simpson's diversity index across productive rearrangements. TCRdb stores this immuneACCESS table with in-frame sequences only. Part of the clones is absent; in the studies checked, under half of the shortfall reflects unresolved V genes, and no reason is known for the rest. V and J calls and clone size come straight from that table; D and trimming were deduced from the DNA. The sample table holds around 130,000 clones, of which about 88% were seen once. Roughly 4.8% of the sample comes from the top ten.

One collaborating source in Seattle enrolled patients during active infection and followed them longitudinally through the course of disease. Collaborating institutions collected whole blood in K2EDTA tubes following their own protocols. For TCRbeta analysis, collaborators shipped samples in one of three forms: frozen whole blood, isolated PBMCs, or DNA extracted from either of those sample types. This sample was included in a study of blood T cell repertoires in COVID-19 (dated by TCRdb to about 2020). With regard to the full study: Collaborator samples came from the United States, Italy and Spain and covered acute and convalescent phases of COVID-19. The material from the prospective study consisted of cDNA or gDNA derived from T cells, B-cell-depleted T cells, or PBMCs. Subjects who had been exposed to COVID-19, were actively infected with it, or had recovered from it provided the deeply sampled blood TCRbeta repertoires that made up the dataset. The repertoires were released in a freely available public database intended as a resource for research on the immune response to SARS-CoV-2. Samples came from the ongoing ImmuneRACE study (first 160 participants) plus 1,254 subjects from 6 global collaborators. A de-identified subject ID, COVID-19 status, age in years and sex were almost always included in the sample metadata. Where available, HLA class I and class II types were obtained from metadata supplied by the sample provider rather than from assay-based typing.

Results and caveats for the whole study, not just this receptor: How much clinical and demographic metadata was included differed by source and by participant, and the metadata was provided uncurated.

What was sequenced was peripheral blood. This receptor was obtained from a man aged 60 to 75 with COVID-19, enrolled during active disease. The chain is encoded by TRBV7-3 joined to TRBJ2-7; TRBD2 lines up with 11 middle nucleotides. The CDR3 here reads CASSPGTSGYEQYF. The DNA reads as follows: TGTGCCAGCAGCCCAGGGACTAGCGGATACGAGCAGTACTTC.